Presented here are 6 T cell receptor beta chains from one specimen sequenced in a study of blood T cell repertoires in COVID-19. Using immunoSEQ multiplex PCR, the repertoire was profiled, and TCRdb retains in-frame clones only, with some absent. The top ten clones hold roughly 5.2% of a sample with approximately 300,000 clones, around 87% of them seen once. Source material: PBMCs or T cells enriched from blood (not recorded which). Receptor source: a woman in her twenties or thirties who had recovered from COVID-19.

The V call is TRBV7-2, the J call TRBJ1-2; no firm D call. The CDR3 contains 13 residues. The V end was cut by 2 bases, the J end by 4 bases, with 8 bases between. Germline CDR1 SGHTA, CDR2 FQGNSA. The CDR3 DNA is TGTGCCAGCAGCTTAAGTAAACTCTATGGCTACACCTTC. Amino acids: CASSLSKLYGYTF.

The CDR3 is CASSQQGKNTEAFF. The CDR3 DNA follows: TGTGCCAGCTCCCAACAGGGGAAGAACACTGAAGCTTTCTTT. J is TRBJ1-1 and V is TRBV18; the match to TRBD1 covers 7 bases. CDR3 length: 14 residues. CDR1 KGHSH and CDR2 LQKENI come from the germline V gene. Unmatched junction bases numbered 5, after V lost 6 bases and J lost 1 base.

The chain links TRBV29-1 to TRBJ2-7; TRBD1 is a possible D gene (6 bases). Trimming left V 4 bases short and J 5 bases short, with 18 bases between. CDR1 is SQVTM and CDR2 is ANQGSEA in the germline V gene. CDR3 length equals 14 residues. The CDR3 DNA follows: TGCAGCGTTGTTGGTGGTAGACAGGTGGACGAGCAGTACTTC. This gives the protein CSVVGGRQVDEQYF.

The rearrangement links TRBV28 to TRBJ2-3, with a weak D call TRBD1 (6 bases). V was shortened by 2 bases and J by 6 bases, with 12 bases between the two germline ends. The CDR3 is 14 amino acids. Germline assignment: CDR1 MDHEN and CDR2 SYDVKM. In DNA, the CDR3 is TGTGCCAGCAGTTTAACAGGGCGCTCCGATACGCAGTATTTT. Encoded protein: CASSLTGRSDTQYF.

In DNA, the CDR3 is TGTGCCAGCAGCCGATACAGGGGACCCTACAATGAGCAGTTCTTC. It is translated as CASSRYRGPYNEQFF. V is TRBV27 and J is TRBJ2-1; 7 nucleotides match TRBD1. Trimming took 6 bases from V and 2 from J; bases not matched to a gene: 7. This CDR3 comprises 15 residues. In germline, CDR1 is MNHEY, CDR2 SMNVEV (reference sequence).

The rearrangement joins TRBV5-5 to TRBJ1-2; 8 nucleotides agree with TRBD1. V lost 3 bases and J lost 0; bases outside the gene matches: 13. Looked up from germline, CDR1 is SGHKS and CDR2 is YYEKEE (reference sequence). The CDR3 has 18 residues. The CDR3 loop reads CASSWGPGTGGTNYGYTF. For the CDR3, the DNA is TGTGCCAGCAGCTGGGGGCCGGGGACAGGCGGGACTAACTATGGCTACACCTTC.